Below, 24 T cell receptor beta chains from the same sample are listed, as sequenced in a study of vaccination and CD4 T cells after COVID-19. TCRdb fed the PCR reads into MiXCR, producing one record per CDR3 protein. Seen here are fewer than 20,000 distinct CDR3 sequences, less than 80% observed once, and the top ten hold approximately 1%. The specimen was CD4+ T cells from blood, collected before SARS-CoV-2 vaccination. The receptors originated from a human donor who had recovered from COVID-19.

This chain links TRBV4-1 with TRBJ2-1; 8 nucleotides agree with TRBD1. Germline V lookup: CDR1 MGHRA, CDR2 YSYEKL. CDR3 size: 15 residues. After removal of 3 bases from V and 6 bases from J, the junction contained 7 bases not matched to a gene. The CDR3 spells CASSQERTGFNEQFF. DNA for the CDR3: TGCGCCAGCAGCCAGGAACGGACAGGGTTCAATGAGCAGTTCTTC.

This clonotype was recorded a few times. The chain employs TRBV20-1 and TRBJ1-1; a possible D gene is TRBD1 (5 bases). Germline CDR1 DFQATT, CDR2 SNEGSKA (reference sequence). V gave up 0 bases and J gave up 3 bases, with 14 bases separating them. The CDR3 is made up of 15 amino acids. The CDR3 region has the DNA TGCAGTGCTAGAGATCCAGAGAGGGGTGACACTGAAGCTTTCTTT. This gives the protein CSARDPERGDTEAFF.

V is TRBV6-1 and J is TRBJ2-3, with 12 bases fitting TRBD2. After removal of 1 base from V and 5 bases from J, the junction contained 4 bases not matched to a gene. This CDR3 region has 16 residues. Per germline, CDR1 MNHNS and CDR2 SASEGT. CDR3 loop: CASSEVTSGGRDTQYF. The DNA of the CDR3 is TGTGCCAGCAGTGAAGTGACTAGCGGGGGAAGAGATACGCAGTATTTT.

This rearrangement joins TRBV5-4 to TRBJ2-5; tentatively, D is TRBD2 (5 bases). The V and J ends lost 2 bases and 5 bases respectively, with 10 bases between them. The CDR3 has 13 residues. CDR1 SGHNT and CDR2 YYREEE come from the germline V gene (reference sequence). The CDR3: CASSLLGRETQYF. In DNA, the CDR3 is TGTGCCAGCAGCTTACTAGGACGGGAGACCCAGTACTTC.

The chain links TRBV30 to TRBJ2-7, with a weak D call TRBD2 (6 bases). CDR1 GTSNPN and CDR2 SVGIG come from the germline V gene (reference sequence). CDR3 length: 15 amino acids. Trimming shortened V by 2 bases and J by 1 base, and 15 bases separated the two germline ends. The CDR3 protein is CAWSPNPGTSYEQYF. DNA of the CDR3: TGTGCCTGGAGTCCCAACCCCGGGACTTCCTACGAGCAGTACTTC.

The chain joins TRBV28 to TRBJ2-3; 12 bases map to TRBD2. The junction had 7 bases not matched to a gene; V was cut back by 8 bases and J by 4 bases. The CDR3 covers 15 residues. In germline, CDR1 is MDHEN, CDR2 SYDVKM. The CDR3 loop reads CASAETSGRADTQYF. Written as DNA, the CDR3 is TGTGCCAGCGCTGAGACTAGCGGGAGAGCAGATACGCAGTATTTT.

This clonotype has only one observation. This chain links TRBV10-3 with TRBJ2-2; D remains unclear. The germline CDR1 and CDR2 sequences are ENHRY and SYGVKD. The CDR3 runs to 13 residues. Trimming took off 3 bases at V and 4 bases at J, with 6 bases between the two ends. The CDR3 is CAISEGSTGELFF. CDR3 in DNA: TGTGCCATCAGTGAAGGGTCCACCGGGGAGCTGTTTTTT.

J is TRBJ2-7 and V is TRBV19; 7 nucleotides line up with TRBD2. Trimming took 11 bases from V and 3 from J; bases not matched to a gene: 19. This CDR3 region has 16 residues. From germline, CDR1 is LNHDA and CDR2 SQIVND (reference sequence). The CDR3 region has the DNA TGTGCCTCAGTAATCTGTCGCGGGAGCCCGTTCTACGAGCAGTACTTC. This gives the protein CASVICRGSPFYEQYF.

In nucleotides, the CDR3 is TGTGCCTGGAGTGTACTAGCGAAGGGTTCAGATACGCAGTATTTT. This gives the protein CAWSVLAKGSDTQYF. The chain uses TRBV30 and TRBJ2-3; 7 positions agree with TRBD2. Germline trimming cut 0 bases from V and 4 bases from J; bases unmatched to any gene: 7. The CDR3 runs to 15 residues. Looked up from germline, CDR1 is GTSNPN and CDR2 is SVGIG (reference sequence).

A single count supports this clonotype. The V and J genes are TRBV20-1 and TRBJ2-5, with 7 nucleotides matching TRBD2. The CDR3 extends over 13 amino acids. The V gene end was trimmed by 6 bases and the J gene end by 2 bases; junction bases not matched to a gene: 6. In germline, CDR1 is DFQATT, CDR2 SNEGSKA (reference sequence). The CDR3 sequence: CSAAGQRQETQYF. In DNA form, the CDR3 reads TGCAGTGCAGCGGGGCAAAGACAAGAGACCCAGTACTTC.

This clonotype was detected only once. The chain is built from TRBV24-1 and TRBJ1-1, with D perhaps TRBD1 (6 bases). Germline lookup yields CDR1 KGHDR and CDR2 SFDVKD. The V end was cut by 4 bases, the J end by 3 bases, with 17 bases between. This CDR3 is 16 amino acids long. CDR3 coding DNA: TGTGCCACCAGTGACCCACCAAAAGGGGGGGACACTGAAGCTTTCTTT. The encoded protein is CATSDPPKGGDTEAFF.

This chain links TRBV5-4 with TRBJ2-5; a weak D match, TRBD1 (6 bases). This CDR3 has 13 amino acids. Germline assignment: CDR1 SGHNT and CDR2 YYREEE (reference sequence). Trimming stripped 4 bases from V and 1 base from J, with 8 bases between. The CDR3 loop is CASSRDTQETQYF. The CDR3 nucleotides are TGTGCCAGCAGCAGGGACACCCAAGAGACCCAGTACTTC.

This rearrangement joins TRBV7-3 to TRBJ2-2; a weak D match, TRBD2 (7 bases). Per the germline V gene, CDR1 is SGHTA and CDR2 is FQGTGA. Trimming shortened V by 5 bases and J by 3 bases, and 16 bases separated the two germline ends. This CDR3 region has 16 residues. DNA for the CDR3: TGTGCCAGCAGCCCGCTCGGGGGGCCCGACACCGGGGAGCTGTTTTTT. As protein: CASSPLGGPDTGELFF.

This clonotype counts as medium-sized. The CDR3 spells CSARKQLAGVADTQYF. The CDR3 coding sequence is TGCAGTGCTAGAAAACAACTAGCGGGAGTAGCAGATACGCAGTATTTT. The chain carries TRBV20-1 and TRBJ2-3, with 11 bases lining up with TRBD2. From germline, CDR1 is DFQATT and CDR2 SNEGSKA (reference sequence). V shed 2 bases and J 4 bases; nucleotides not matched to a gene: 8. This CDR3 contains 16 residues.

The chain couples TRBV28 to TRBJ1-2; D might be TRBD1 (5 bases). CDR3 length equals 13 residues. Germline values: CDR1 MDHEN, CDR2 SYDVKM. V gave up 10 bases and J gave up 3 bases, with 15 bases separating them. CDR3 nucleotides: TGTGCCACCGTCGAGGAGGGGTACTATGGCTACACCTTC. Encoded protein: CATVEEGYYGYTF.

The chain has TRBV6-5 and TRBJ1-4; possibly TRBD1 for D (5 bases). This CDR3 has 15 residues. With 0 bases removed from V and 7 bases from J, the gap between germline ends came to 12 bases. Germline CDR1 reads MNHEY; CDR2 reads SVGAGI. CDR3 residues: CASSYSRADSEKLFF. CDR3 coding DNA: TGTGCCAGCAGTTACTCCAGGGCAGATAGTGAAAAACTGTTTTTT.

This clonotype was detected a few times. V gene TRBV20-1 combines with J gene TRBJ1-5; 10 bases align to TRBD1. V gave up 7 bases and J gave up 9 bases; unmatched junction bases: 12. This CDR3 is built from 14 residues. Germline V gives CDR1 DFQATT, CDR2 SNEGSKA (reference sequence). The CDR3 loop is CSGSTGGVGGPQHF. The DNA of the CDR3 is TGCAGTGGGTCGACAGGGGGCGTGGGTGGGCCCCAGCATTTT.

The rearrangement links TRBV7-3 to TRBJ1-5, with D possibly being TRBD1 (5 bases). Per germline, CDR1 SGHTA and CDR2 FQGTGA. CDR3 size: 15 residues. V lost 4 bases to trimming and J lost 7 bases, with 17 bases between them. CDR3 sequence: CASSYNGRGRQPQHF. The CDR3 region has the DNA TGTGCCAGCAGCTATAACGGGAGGGGACGGCAGCCCCAGCATTTT.

The J gene is TRBJ2-3, the V gene TRBV6-5, with a possible D match to TRBD2 (6 bases). The CDR3 totals 16 residues. Trimming removed 3 bases from V and 6 bases from J, with 19 bases in between. Germline CDR1 and CDR2: MNHEY and SVGAGI. CDR3 in amino acids: CASSYRRTLGGDTQYF. The CDR3 DNA follows: TGTGCCAGCAGTTATCGGAGGACCTTAGGAGGGGATACGCAGTATTTT.

J is TRBJ2-1 and V is TRBV7-2, with 7 bases lining up with TRBD2. The CDR3 is 16 residues long. The germline CDR1 and CDR2 sequences are SGHTA and FQGNSA. V shed 1 base, J shed 1 base, and the junction held 4 bases outside the gene matches. CDR3 loop: CASSLVPSGSYNEQFF. In DNA, the CDR3 is TGTGCCAGCAGCTTAGTGCCTAGCGGTTCCTACAATGAGCAGTTCTTC.

The rearrangement joins TRBV5-1 to TRBJ1-1, with a tentative D call TRBD1 (5 bases). V gave up 0 bases and J gave up 11 bases, with 17 bases separating them. CDR1 and CDR2 from the germline V gene are SGHRS and YFSETQ. The CDR3 totals 14 residues. The CDR3 sequence is CASSLDVRRGWAFF. DNA of the CDR3: TGCGCCAGCAGCTTGGACGTAAGGAGGGGCTGGGCTTTCTTT. Supplemented by reference TRBV5-1 and TRBJ1-1, the full variable domain reads KAGVTQTPRYLIKTRGQQVTLSCSPISGHRSVSWYQQTPGQGLQFLFEYFSETQRNKGNFPGRFSGRQFSNSRSEMNVSTLELGDSALYLCASSLDVRRGWAFFGQGTRLTVV.

V gene TRBV10-3 combines with J gene TRBJ2-7; TRBD1 matches 12 bases. With V trimmed by 9 bases and J by 6 bases, 6 bases remained unmatched. CDR1 and CDR2 from the germline V gene are ENHRY and SYGVKD. This CDR3 comprises 13 residues. Here the CDR3 reads CAIAGTGGSEQYF. Written as DNA, the CDR3 is TGTGCCATTGCGGGGACAGGGGGCTCCGAGCAGTACTTC.

This clonotype was picked up one time. The chain uses TRBV6-5 and TRBJ1-2, with 8 bases fitting TRBD1. Germline-derived CDR1 and CDR2 are MNHEY and SVGAGI. J gave up 4 bases and V 4 bases, and 8 bases lay outside the gene matches. The CDR3 spans 15 residues. Here the CDR3 reads CASSSTGGLAYGYTF. CDR3 in DNA: TGTGCCAGCAGTTCCACAGGGGGGCTGGCCTATGGCTACACCTTC.

The chain recombines TRBV24-1 with TRBJ2-2, with 7 positions matching TRBD1. Germline CDR1 and CDR2: KGHDR and SFDVKD. Trimming cost V 4 bases and J 4 bases; bases outside gene matches: 8. CDR3 size: 16 residues. CDR3 coding DNA: TGTGCCACCAGTGACACGACAGGGACCCGCACCGGGGAGCTGTTTTTT. Amino acid sequence: CATSDTTGTRTGELFF.